A selection of T cell receptor beta chains follows, all from one sample in a study of blood T cell repertoires in COVID-19. Produced via immunoSEQ multiplex PCR; TCRdb's table is partial and in-frame only. The sample contains more than 150,000 clones, about 83% of which appear only once. Sequencing used peripheral blood. Source of these receptors: a woman aged 80 or older with acute or convalescent COVID-19. The CDR3 runs from the conserved cysteine through the conserved F or W. A D gene is named only where the DNA matches it firmly. Not every row has a clone size; where given, it reads once, few, many or a size class.

cdr3_nt cdr3_aa j_call v_call clone_size cdr3_length d_call
TGCGCCAGCAAACCCGGAGCGGGAGCGAGTGAGCAGTACTTC CASKPGAGASEQYF TRBJ2-7 TRBV5-1 many 14 TRBD2
TGTGCCAGTAGTACGTCCCCCGGGACAGGGGCCGAGCAGTACTTC CASSTSPGTGAEQYF TRBJ2-7 TRBV19 . 15 TRBD1
TGCGCCAGCAGCTCGCAGTCCTCCTACAATGAGCAGTTCTTC CASSSQSSYNEQFF TRBJ2-1 TRBV5-1 . 14 .
TGTGCCAGCAGCCTCAGGGATAGAGGCTACACCTTC CASSLRDRGYTF TRBJ1-2 TRBV3-1/TRBV3-2 . 12 .
TGTGCCAGCAGCGTAGGAGGGACAGGGGCTGTCAACACCATATATTTT CASSVGGTGAVNTIYF TRBJ1-3 TRBV9 . 16 TRBD1
TGCAGCGTTGCTGGGCAGGGGTTGTGGCTGTCCACTGAAGCTTTCTTT CSVAGQGLWLSTEAFF TRBJ1-1 TRBV29-1 . 16 .
TGTGCCACCAACCTCTATACGGTCGACACTGAAGCTTTCTTT CATNLYTVDTEAFF TRBJ1-1 TRBV5-8 . 14 .
TGTGCCAGCAGGCCACGAGGCACTGAAGCTTTCTTT CASRPRGTEAFF TRBJ1-1 TRBV6-5 . 12 .
TGTGCCAGCAGCATAGGGACGGGAGCCTACGAGCAGTACTTC CASSIGTGAYEQYF TRBJ2-7 TRBV7-8 . 14 .
TGTGCCAGCAGCCAAGATGGGACTTCTAGCACAGATACGCAGTATTTT CASSQDGTSSTDTQYF TRBJ2-3 TRBV4-2 . 16 .
TGTGCCGGACAAGACAGGTCTGGTGGGCCCCAGCATTTT CAGQDRSGGPQHF TRBJ1-5 TRBV28 . 13 .
TGTGCCAGCAGTTTGAGGGACACCTCCTACGAGCAGTACTTC CASSLRDTSYEQYF TRBJ2-7 TRBV27 . 14 .
TGTGCCTGGAGTGGCTACACGGACAGGGACTATGGCTACACCTTC CAWSGYTDRDYGYTF TRBJ1-2 TRBV30 few 15 TRBD1
TGTGCCAGCAGCTCCTTTTCTAGCGGTCCTCGGGGTGAGCAGTTCTTC CASSSFSSGPRGEQFF TRBJ2-1 TRBV7-6 . 16 TRBD2
TGCGCCAGCAGTCAATGTCAGGGGGCGCAAACCTACGAGCAGTACTTC CASSQCQGAQTYEQYF TRBJ2-7 TRBV23-1 . 16 TRBD1
TGTGCCAGCAGTTCTCTCGGTAACAGGGACAATGAAAAACTGTTTTTT CASSSLGNRDNEKLFF TRBJ1-4 TRBV27 . 16 .
TGTGCCAGCAGCGTAGGTAGCGGGACCTCCCCTTTACTTGGCGAGCAGTACTTC CASSVGSGTSPLLGEQYF TRBJ2-7 TRBV9 . 18 TRBD2
TGTGCCAGCAGCATAGCCGGGACATCTGTTTCACCCCTCCACTTT CASSIAGTSVSPLHF TRBJ1-6 TRBV7-8 . 15 .
TGCGCCAGCAGTGATCCCGGGTTTAACTATGGCTACACCTTC CASSDPGFNYGYTF TRBJ1-2 TRBV10-2 . 14 .
TGTGCCAGCTCACCAGGGGGGAATGAAAAACTGTTTTTT CASSPGGNEKLFF TRBJ1-4 TRBV18 . 13 .
TGTGCCAGCAGTGAAGCACCCCGGACTAGCGGGGGGGCCCGGGAGACCCAGTACTTC CASSEAPRTSGGARETQYF TRBJ2-5 TRBV6-1 few 19 TRBD2
TGCGCCAGCAGCTTGCCCAAACAGGGTTTCGGCAATGAGCAGTTCTTC CASSLPKQGFGNEQFF TRBJ2-1 TRBV5-1 once 16 .
TGTGCCAGCAGTTTGGGAAGGGGCGAGCAGTACTTC CASSLGRGEQYF TRBJ2-7 TRBV12-3/TRBV12-4 . 12 .
TGTGCCAGCGCCCAGCTAGCGGGGAACACCGGGGAGCTGTTTTTT CASAQLAGNTGELFF TRBJ2-2 TRBV4-2 . 15 TRBD2
TGCGCCAGCAGCTGGTCCGGGACAGGCCAAGAGACCCAGTACTTC CASSWSGTGQETQYF TRBJ2-5 TRBV5-1 . 15 TRBD1
TGTGCCACCAGTGATGGCGATAGCGGGAGTCACTCCTACAATGAGCAGTTCTTC CATSDGDSGSHSYNEQFF TRBJ2-1 TRBV24-1 . 18 TRBD2
TGTGCCAGCAGCCAAGACCGGGTTGTGCAGTACTTC CASSQDRVVQYF TRBJ2-7 TRBV3-1/TRBV3-2 . 12 .
TGTGCCAGCAGCTTAACGTCCGGGACAGGGCCTCTCAATCAGCCCCAGCATTTT CASSLTSGTGPLNQPQHF TRBJ1-5 TRBV7-2 . 18 TRBD1
TGTGCCAGCTCACCACCGGGGAGGGAGAACACTGAAGCTTTCTTT CASSPPGRENTEAFF TRBJ1-1 TRBV18 . 15 .
TGCGCCAGCAGCTTGGCCGTCGTACAGCCCAACTACGAGCAGTACTTC CASSLAVVQPNYEQYF TRBJ2-7 TRBV5-1 . 16 .
TGTGCCAGCAGTTCGACCAGACCAGGGTCACCCCTCCACTTT CASSSTRPGSPLHF TRBJ1-6 TRBV28 . 14 .
TGCGCCAGCAGCCAAAGTGGGGGACAGCCAACTAATGAAAAACTGTTTTTT CASSQSGGQPTNEKLFF TRBJ1-4 TRBV4-1 . 17 TRBD1
TGTGCCAGCAACGGAGCCGTCTCTGGGGCCAACGTCCTGACTTTC CASNGAVSGANVLTF TRBJ2-6 TRBV6-6 . 15 .
TGTGCCAGTAGCCTAGGAAATGAAAAACTGTTTTTT CASSLGNEKLFF TRBJ1-4 TRBV19 . 12 .
TGTGCCAGCAGCCCCCTTGGGCCAGAACAGCCCCAGCATTTT CASSPLGPEQPQHF TRBJ1-5 TRBV28 . 14 .
TGTGCCAGCAGCTTGGATTTGTTCCAGGACTACAATGAGGAGCAGTACTTC CASSLDLFQDYNEEQYF TRBJ2-7 TRBV5-4 . 17 .
TGTGCCACCAGTGATTTCACGGGTTTGTCGGTTTTCTTT CATSDFTGLSVFF TRBJ1-1 TRBV24-1 . 13 .
TGTGCCAGCAGTTACCAGGGGAATCAGCCCCAGCATTTT CASSYQGNQPQHF TRBJ1-5 TRBV6-5 . 13 .
TGTGCCAGCTCCCCTCGCTCATCAAGCGGGGGCCAAGAGACCCAGTACTTC CASSPRSSSGGQETQYF TRBJ2-5 TRBV18 . 17 TRBD2
TGCAGTGCTAGTCCGTCAGGGGGCGTAGGCCCTGAAGCTTTCTTT CSASPSGGVGPEAFF TRBJ1-1 TRBV20-1 . 15 TRBD1
TGTGCCAGCTCACCGGGACAGGGGAACTCTGAAGCTTTCTTT CASSPGQGNSEAFF TRBJ1-1 TRBV18 . 14 TRBD1
TGTGCCAGTTCTGACAGGGGGTCGGGCTCCTACGAGCAGTACTTC CASSDRGSGSYEQYF TRBJ2-7 TRBV19 . 15 TRBD1
TGCGCCAGCAGCCCTTCCCAGGTTTACTATGGCTACACCTTC CASSPSQVYYGYTF TRBJ1-2 TRBV5-1 few 14 .
TGTGCCTGGAGGGGACAGGGGTTTAACTATGGCTACACCTTC CAWRGQGFNYGYTF TRBJ1-2 TRBV30 . 14 TRBD1
TGTGCCAGCAGTACCCTGGGACAGGATAATGAAAAACTGTTTTTT CASSTLGQDNEKLFF TRBJ1-4 TRBV6-5 . 15 TRBD1
TGTGCCAGCAGCAGGGGGAGCTCCTATAATTCACCCCTCCACTTT CASSRGSSYNSPLHF TRBJ1-6 TRBV28 . 15 TRBD1
TGTGCCAGCAGCTTAGTGGGGGGAGGAGGGCTTTCCGAGCAGTACTTC CASSLVGGGGLSEQYF TRBJ2-7 TRBV7-8 . 16 .
TGTGCCAGCAGTGGAGGACGGGGGCAGCCCCAGCATTTT CASSGGRGQPQHF TRBJ1-5 TRBV2 few 13 .
TGCGCCAGCAGCCGGGGGGACAGTTTTAACTATGGCTACACCTTC CASSRGDSFNYGYTF TRBJ1-2 TRBV4-1 . 15 TRBD1
TGTGCCAGCAGCCAAGACCAGGGTAGGAATGCTGAAGCTTTCTTT CASSQDQGRNAEAFF TRBJ1-1 TRBV3-1/TRBV3-2 few 15 .
TGCGCCAGCAGCCCCAGCGCCGGACTAGCGGGAGGAGAGACCCAGTACTTC CASSPSAGLAGGETQYF TRBJ2-5 TRBV5-1 . 17 TRBD2